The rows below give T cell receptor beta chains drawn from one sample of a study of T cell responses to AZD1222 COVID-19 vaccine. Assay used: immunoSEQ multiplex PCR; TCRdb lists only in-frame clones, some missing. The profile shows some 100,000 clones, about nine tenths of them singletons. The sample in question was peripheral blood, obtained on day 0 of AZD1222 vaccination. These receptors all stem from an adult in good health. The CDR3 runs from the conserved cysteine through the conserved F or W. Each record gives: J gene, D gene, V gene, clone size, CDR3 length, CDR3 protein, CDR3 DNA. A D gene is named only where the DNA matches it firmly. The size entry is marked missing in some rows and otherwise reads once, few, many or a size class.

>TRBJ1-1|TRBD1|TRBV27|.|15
CASSPHGTGNTEAFF
TGTGCCAGCAGTCCTCACGGGACAGGGAACACTGAAGCTTTCTTT
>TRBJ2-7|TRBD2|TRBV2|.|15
CASSGTSGRRYEQYF
TGTGCCAGCAGTGGGACTAGCGGGAGGCGATACGAGCAGTACTTC
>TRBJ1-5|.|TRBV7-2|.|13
CASSLGHNQPQHF
TGTGCCAGCAGCTTAGGACACAATCAGCCCCAGCATTTT
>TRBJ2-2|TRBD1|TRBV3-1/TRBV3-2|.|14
CASSQGTGLWELFF
TGTGCCAGCAGCCAAGGGACAGGGTTATGGGAGCTGTTTTTT
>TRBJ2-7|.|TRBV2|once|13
CASSGGWSNEQYF
TGTGCCAGCAGTGGGGGATGGTCCAACGAGCAGTACTTC
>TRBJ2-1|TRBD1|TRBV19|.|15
CASSVGRDRGGGQFF
TGTGCCAGTAGTGTAGGCCGGGACAGGGGTGGTGGGCAGTTCTTC
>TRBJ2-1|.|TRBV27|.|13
CASREDYGGEQFF
TGTGCCAGCAGGGAGGACTATGGGGGAGAGCAGTTCTTC
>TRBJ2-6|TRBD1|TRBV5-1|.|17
CASSPLGGGSGANVLTF
TGCGCCAGCAGCCCACTAGGGGGCGGCTCTGGGGCCAACGTCCTGACTTTC
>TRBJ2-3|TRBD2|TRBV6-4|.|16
CASRPSGSWSTDTQYF
TGTGCCAGCCGCCCTAGCGGCTCGTGGAGCACAGATACGCAGTATTTT
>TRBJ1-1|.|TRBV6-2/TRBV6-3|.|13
CASSPSRGTEAFF
TGTGCCAGCAGTCCGTCACGGGGGACTGAAGCTTTCTTT
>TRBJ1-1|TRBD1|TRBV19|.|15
CASSTETGKGTEAFF
TGTGCCAGTAGTACCGAGACAGGGAAAGGCACTGAAGCTTTCTTT
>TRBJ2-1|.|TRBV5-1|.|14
CASSQTSSYNEQFF
TGCGCCAGCAGCCAGACTAGCTCCTACAATGAGCAGTTCTTC
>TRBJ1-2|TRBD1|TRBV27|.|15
CASSSRQGLSYGYTF
TGTGCCAGCAGTTCCCGACAGGGACTCTCCTATGGCTACACCTTC
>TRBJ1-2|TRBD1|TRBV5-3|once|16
CARSLVSGQGTYGYTF
TGTGCCAGAAGCTTGGTTTCGGGACAGGGGACCTATGGCTACACCTTC
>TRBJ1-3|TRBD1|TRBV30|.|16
CAWSPSYRGLGNTIYF
TGTGCCTGGAGTCCCTCATACAGGGGCCTTGGAAACACCATATATTTT
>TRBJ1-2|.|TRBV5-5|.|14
CASSLKGQNYGYTF
TGTGCCAGCAGCTTGAAGGGGCAGAACTATGGCTACACCTTC
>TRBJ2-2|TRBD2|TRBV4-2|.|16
CASSQALAGATGELFF
TGTGCCAGCAGCCAAGCACTAGCGGGGGCTACCGGGGAGCTGTTTTTT
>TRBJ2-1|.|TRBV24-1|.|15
CATSEAGPIDNEQFF
TGTGCCACCAGTGAAGCCGGGCCGATCGACAATGAGCAGTTCTTC
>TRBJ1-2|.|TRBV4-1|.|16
CASSQEGTDLNYGYTF
TGCGCCAGCAGCCAAGAGGGAACAGACCTTAACTATGGCTACACCTTC
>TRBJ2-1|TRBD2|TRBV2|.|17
CASRVYAGTRRLNEQFF
TGTGCCAGCAGGGTATATGCCGGGACTAGAAGGCTCAATGAGCAGTTCTTC
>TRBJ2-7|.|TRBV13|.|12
CASSLLPNEQYF
TGTGCCAGCAGCCTCCTCCCCAACGAGCAGTACTTC
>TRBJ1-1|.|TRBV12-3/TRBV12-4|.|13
CASSFRGIPEAFF
TGTGCCAGCAGTTTTCGGGGGATCCCTGAAGCTTTCTTT
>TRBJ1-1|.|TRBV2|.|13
CASRDPGQSEAFF
TGTGCCAGCAGAGACCCCGGACAGTCTGAAGCTTTCTTT
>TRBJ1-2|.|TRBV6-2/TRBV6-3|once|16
CASSYVGTDGNYGYTF
TGTGCCAGCAGTTACGTAGGGACGGATGGAAACTATGGCTACACCTTC
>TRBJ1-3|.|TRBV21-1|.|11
CARQRGNTIYF
TGTGCCAGACAACGCGGGAACACCATATATTTT
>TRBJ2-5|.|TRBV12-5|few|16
CASSQPTKTGQETQYF
TGTGCTAGTTCCCAACCAACCAAAACAGGGCAAGAGACCCAGTACTTC
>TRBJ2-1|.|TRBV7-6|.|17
CASSLGPLRGETNEQFF
TGTGCCAGCAGCTTAGGACCCCTCCGAGGGGAGACCAATGAGCAGTTCTTC
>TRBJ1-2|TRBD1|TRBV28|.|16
CASKPRGDVANYGYTF
TGTGCCAGCAAGCCCAGGGGGGACGTGGCTAACTATGGCTACACCTTC
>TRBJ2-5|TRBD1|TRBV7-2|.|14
CASSSMTGQGTQYF
TGTGCCAGCAGCTCGATGACAGGGCAGGGGACCCAGTACTTC
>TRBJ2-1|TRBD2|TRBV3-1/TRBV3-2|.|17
CASRSGTSGGSYNEQFF
TGTGCCAGCCGCTCCGGGACTAGCGGGGGCTCCTACAATGAGCAGTTCTTC
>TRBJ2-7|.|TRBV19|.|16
CASSMTWAGGTYEQYF
TGTGCCAGTAGTATGACCTGGGCGGGCGGAACCTACGAGCAGTACTTC
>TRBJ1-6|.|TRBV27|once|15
CASSGQGPYNSPLHF
TGTGCCAGCAGCGGACAAGGCCCCTATAATTCACCCCTCCACTTT
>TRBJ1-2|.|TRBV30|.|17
CAWGPKWRNTLNYGYTF
TGTGCCTGGGGCCCGAAGTGGAGGAACACTCTGAACTATGGCTACACCTTC
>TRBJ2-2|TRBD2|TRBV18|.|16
CASSPPAGRGTGELFF
TGTGCCAGCTCACCACCGGCAGGGAGGGGTACCGGGGAGCTGTTTTTT
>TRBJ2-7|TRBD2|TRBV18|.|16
CASSSGERGTSYEQYF
TGTGCCAGCTCATCGGGAGAGCGGGGGACGTCCTACGAGCAGTACTTC
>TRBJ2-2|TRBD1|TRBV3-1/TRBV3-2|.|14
CASSQAGTGGELFF
TGTGCCAGCAGCCAAGCCGGGACAGGCGGGGAGCTGTTTTTT
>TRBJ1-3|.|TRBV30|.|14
CAWRTGSSGNTIYF
TGTGCCTGGAGAACAGGTAGCTCTGGAAACACCATATATTTT
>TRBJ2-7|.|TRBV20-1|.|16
CSASGDVGLPDFEQYF
TGCAGTGCTAGTGGGGATGTTGGCTTACCCGACTTCGAGCAGTACTTC
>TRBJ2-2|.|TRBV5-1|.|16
CASSLVGSGNTGELFF
TGCGCCAGCAGCTTGGTGGGTAGCGGGAACACCGGGGAGCTGTTTTTT
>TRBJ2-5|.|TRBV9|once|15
CASSVSGTEQETQYF
TGTGCCAGCAGCGTCAGCGGGACAGAACAAGAGACCCAGTACTTC
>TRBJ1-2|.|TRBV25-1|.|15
CASSEFGGGMGGYTF
TGTGCCAGCAGTGAATTTGGGGGGGGTATGGGCGGCTACACCTTC
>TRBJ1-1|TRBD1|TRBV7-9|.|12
CASRQGATEAFF
TGTGCCAGCAGACAGGGGGCAACTGAAGCTTTCTTT